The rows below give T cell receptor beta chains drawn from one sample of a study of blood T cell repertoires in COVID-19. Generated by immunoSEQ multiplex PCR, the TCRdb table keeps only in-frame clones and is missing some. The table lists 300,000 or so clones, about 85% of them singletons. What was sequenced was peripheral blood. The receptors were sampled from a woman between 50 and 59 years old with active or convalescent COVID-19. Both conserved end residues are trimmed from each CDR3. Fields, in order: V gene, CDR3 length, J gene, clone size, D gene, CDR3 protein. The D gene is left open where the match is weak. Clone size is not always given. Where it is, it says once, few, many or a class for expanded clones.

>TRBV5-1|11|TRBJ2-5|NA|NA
ASSLGGVETQY
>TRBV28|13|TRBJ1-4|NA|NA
ASSSPAGGVRKLF
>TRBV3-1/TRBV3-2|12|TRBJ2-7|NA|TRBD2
ASSQGEGGYEQY
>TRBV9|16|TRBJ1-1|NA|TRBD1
ASSTSTGTGSMNTEAF
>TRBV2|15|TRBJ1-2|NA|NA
ASSGDRDKSWVEGYT
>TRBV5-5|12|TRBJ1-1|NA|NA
ASSPRTANTEAF
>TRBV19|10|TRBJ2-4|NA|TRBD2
ASSPGGGIQY
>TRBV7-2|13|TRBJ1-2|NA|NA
ASSLAEQNNYGYT
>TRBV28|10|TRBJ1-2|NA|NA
ASSSPGYGYT
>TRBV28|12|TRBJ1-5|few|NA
ASSRGGADQPQH
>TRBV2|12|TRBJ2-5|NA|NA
ASSERGGQETQY
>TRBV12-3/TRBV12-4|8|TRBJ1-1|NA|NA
ASRATEAF
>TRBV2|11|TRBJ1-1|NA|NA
ASTGTSTLEAF
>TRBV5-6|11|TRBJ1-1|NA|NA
ASSSRMNTEAF
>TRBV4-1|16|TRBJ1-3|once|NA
ASSPQGGRVPSGNTIY
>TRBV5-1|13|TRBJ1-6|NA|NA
ASSSSERYNSPLH
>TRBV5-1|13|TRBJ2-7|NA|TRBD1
ASTQNGQGPIEQY
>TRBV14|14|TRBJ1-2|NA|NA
ASSQREMSHLIGYT
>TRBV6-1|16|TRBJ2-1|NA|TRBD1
ASSESMPQGAPYGEQF
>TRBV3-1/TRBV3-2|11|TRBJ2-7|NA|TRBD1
ASSQEFGGQGH
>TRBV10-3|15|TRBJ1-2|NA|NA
AISESAGRETTYGYT
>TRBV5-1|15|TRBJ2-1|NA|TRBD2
ASSFGLAGTSYNEQF
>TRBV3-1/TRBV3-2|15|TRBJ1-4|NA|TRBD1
ASSQRPGQVNNEKLF
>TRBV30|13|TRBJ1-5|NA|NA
AWSPRVGSNQPQH
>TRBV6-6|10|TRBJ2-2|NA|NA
ASSLSVGELF
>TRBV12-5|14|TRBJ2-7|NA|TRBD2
ASARDIAGEPYEQY